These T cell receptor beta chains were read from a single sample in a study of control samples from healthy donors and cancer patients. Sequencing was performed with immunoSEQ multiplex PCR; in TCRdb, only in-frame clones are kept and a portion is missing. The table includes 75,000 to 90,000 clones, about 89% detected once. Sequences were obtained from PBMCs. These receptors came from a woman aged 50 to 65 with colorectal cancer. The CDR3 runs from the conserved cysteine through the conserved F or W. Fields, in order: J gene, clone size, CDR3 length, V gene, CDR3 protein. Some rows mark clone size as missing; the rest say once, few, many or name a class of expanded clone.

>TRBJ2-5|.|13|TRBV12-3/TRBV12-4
CASSLGLQETQYF
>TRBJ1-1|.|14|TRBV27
CASSYRGVGTEAFF
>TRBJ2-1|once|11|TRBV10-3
CAISPGTEQFF
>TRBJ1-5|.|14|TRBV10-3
CAISESDRGRAQHF
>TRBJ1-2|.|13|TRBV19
CASSPDRESGYTF
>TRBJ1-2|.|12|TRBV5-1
CASGIDRDGYTF
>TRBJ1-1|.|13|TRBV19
CASSPSMNTEAFF
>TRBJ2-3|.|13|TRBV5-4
CASSLEGEDTQYF
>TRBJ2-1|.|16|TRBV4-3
CASSQAAGTTYNEQFF
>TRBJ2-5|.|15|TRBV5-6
CASAPARGVKETQYF
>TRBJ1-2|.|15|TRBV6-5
CASSSQGLGAYGYTF
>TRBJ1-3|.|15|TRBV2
CASSEETGGGNTIYF
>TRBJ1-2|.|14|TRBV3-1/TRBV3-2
CASSQNRNGYGYTF
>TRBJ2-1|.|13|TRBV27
CASSLLGQGSQFF
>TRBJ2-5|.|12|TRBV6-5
CASRDPPGTQYF
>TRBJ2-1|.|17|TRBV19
CASSITSGGADGNEQFF
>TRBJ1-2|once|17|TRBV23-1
CASSPKGGAPRDYGYTF
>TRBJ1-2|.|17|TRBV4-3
CASSQDERGRGLYGYTF
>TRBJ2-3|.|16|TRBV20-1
CSASSAGQGFEDTQYF
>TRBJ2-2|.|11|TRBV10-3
CATYSTGELFF
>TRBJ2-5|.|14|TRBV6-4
CASSDSTGPETQYF
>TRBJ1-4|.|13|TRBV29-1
CSVEGATNEKLFF
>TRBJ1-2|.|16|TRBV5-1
CASSLGGGTEDYGYTF
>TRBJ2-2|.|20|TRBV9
CASSDRDRGRLLSNTGELFF
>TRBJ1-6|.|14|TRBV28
CASSRDSTNSPLHF
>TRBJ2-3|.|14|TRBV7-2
CASSLAPTSDTQYF
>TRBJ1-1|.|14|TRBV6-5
CASSSGEHLTEAFF
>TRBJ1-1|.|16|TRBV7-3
CASSPHPTGGSTEAFF
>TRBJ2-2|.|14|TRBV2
CASRDSGVAGELFF
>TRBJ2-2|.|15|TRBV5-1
CASSLGDDGTGELFF
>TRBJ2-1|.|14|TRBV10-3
CAISDPAGGDEQFF
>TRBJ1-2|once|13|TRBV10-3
CAISETGDYGYTF
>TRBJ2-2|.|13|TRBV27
CASSLRGTGELFF